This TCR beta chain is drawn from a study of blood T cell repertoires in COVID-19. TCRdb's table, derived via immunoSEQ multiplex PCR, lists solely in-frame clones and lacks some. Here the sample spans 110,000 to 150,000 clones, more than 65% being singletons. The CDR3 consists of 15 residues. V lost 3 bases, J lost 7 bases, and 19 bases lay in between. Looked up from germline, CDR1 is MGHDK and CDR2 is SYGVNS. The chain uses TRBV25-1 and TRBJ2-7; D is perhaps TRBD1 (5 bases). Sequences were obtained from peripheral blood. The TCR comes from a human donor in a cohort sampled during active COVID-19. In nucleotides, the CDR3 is TGTGCCAGCAGTGACCCCTCCCAGGGCCTGGAGGAGCAGTACTTC. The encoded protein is CASSDPSQGLEEQYF.